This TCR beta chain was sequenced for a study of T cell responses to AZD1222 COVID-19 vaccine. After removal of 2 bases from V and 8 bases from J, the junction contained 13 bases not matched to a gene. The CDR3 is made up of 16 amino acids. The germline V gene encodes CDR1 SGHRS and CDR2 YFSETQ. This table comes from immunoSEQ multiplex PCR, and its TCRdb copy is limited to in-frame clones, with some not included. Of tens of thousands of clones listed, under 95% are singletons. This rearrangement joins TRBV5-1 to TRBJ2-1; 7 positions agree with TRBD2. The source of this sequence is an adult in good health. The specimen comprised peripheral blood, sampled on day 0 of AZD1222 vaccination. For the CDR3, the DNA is TGCGCCAGCAGCTTCGGGGCCGGACTAGGGGTAGATGAGCAGTTCTTC. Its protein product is CASSFGAGLGVDEQFF.